This T cell receptor (beta chain) was sequenced in a study of T cells in localized non-small cell lung cancer. As regards this clone: Its antigen is not known.

CDR3 size: 16 residues. Germline lookup yields CDR1 SGHKS and CDR2 YYEKEE (reference sequence). V was trimmed by 6 bases and J by 9 bases, leaving 27 bases between them. Study-wide results and caveats: Exceeding tumor, uninvolved adjacent lung had the highest T cell clonality. For the top 100 tumor clones, a median approximately 50 also appeared in adjacent lung. There was an association of higher blood T cell density with longer overall survival. Heterogeneity is still possible, as just one tumor region was sequenced.

Only in-frame clones appear in the TCRdb table, and some are missing; sequencing was by immunoSEQ multiplex PCR. The sample lists some 22,000 clones, approximately 84% occurring once. V is TRBV5-5 and J is TRBJ1-1, with D hard to call. This TCR was sampled from a man between 40 and 75 years old with stage I lung adenocarcinoma. This specimen consisted of peripheral blood, obtained before any cancer treatment. The CDR3 loop reads CASNVPREDLFVKAFF. For the CDR3, the DNA is TGTGCCAGCAACGTACCTCGGGAAGACCTTTTTGTGAAAGCTTTCTTT.